The 30 T cell receptor beta chains below all came from one sample that was sequenced in a study of response to subunit inactivated influenza vaccine. TCRdb reprocessed the RT-PCR reads with MiXCR, giving one entry per CDR3 protein. This table has approximately 700,000 distinct CDR3 sequences, approximately 13% appearing once. Sequenced material: PBMCs from blood, taken approximately 15 days before vaccination. The receptors shown here come from a man aged 45 to 65 who received an inactivated influenza vaccine.

The CDR3 here is CASIQRGRRGTQYF. The CDR3, as DNA: TGCGCCAGCATACAACGAGGGCGAAGAGGGACCCAGTACTTC. The chain recombines TRBV5-1 with TRBJ2-5, with a weak D call TRBD2 (5 bases). CDR1 and CDR2 from the germline V gene are SGHRS and YFSETQ. Trimming left V 6 bases short and J 7 bases short, with 19 bases between. The CDR3 covers 14 residues.

The V gene is TRBV27, the J gene TRBJ2-3, with a weak D call TRBD2 (5 bases). The CDR3 is 16 residues long. The V gene's germline CDR1 is MNHEY and CDR2 SMNVEV (reference sequence). V lost 5 bases and J 4 bases, leaving 19 bases between the germline ends. The CDR3 region has the DNA TGTGCCAGCAGTCCCTTGGATAGAACCGGGGCAGATACGCAGTATTTT. It translates to CASSPLDRTGADTQYF.

This clonotype was observed at least ten times. The chain recombines TRBV5-1 with TRBJ2-3, with TRBD2 matching 8 bases. V was clipped by 3 bases and J by 5 bases; unmatched bases: 8. The germline V gene has CDR1 SGHRS and CDR2 YFSETQ. This CDR3 comprises 15 residues. This chain's CDR3 is CASSWGAGAGDTQYF. The CDR3 DNA sequence: TGCGCCAGCAGCTGGGGAGCGGGAGCCGGAGATACGCAGTATTTT. The variable domain in full, completed from reference TRBV5-1 and TRBJ2-3, reads KAGVTQTPRYLIKTRGQQVTLSCSPISGHRSVSWYQQTPGQGLQFLFEYFSETQRNKGNFPGRFSGRQFSNSRSEMNVSTLELGDSALYLCASSWGAGAGDTQYFGPGTRLTVL.

This clonotype was counted only a few times. The chain is built from TRBV27 and TRBJ2-3, with D hard to call. Germline V gives CDR1 MNHEY, CDR2 SMNVEV (reference sequence). The V end lost 6 bases, the J end lost 0 bases, and 7 bases lay between the germline ends. The length of the CDR3 is 13 residues. CDR3 residues: CASSQISTDTQYF. As DNA, the CDR3 is TGTGCCAGCAGCCAGATTAGCACAGATACGCAGTATTTT.

In this sample, this clonotype turned up a few times. The chain links TRBV5-1 to TRBJ2-1; the match to TRBD1 covers 8 bases. CDR3 size: 14 residues. V lost 3 bases, J lost 5 bases, and 4 bases stayed unmatched. Germline values: CDR1 SGHRS, CDR2 YFSETQ. The CDR3 sequence: CASSSGQGHNEQFF. The CDR3 nucleotides are TGCGCCAGCAGCTCCGGACAGGGCCACAATGAGCAGTTCTTC.

The chain is built from TRBV12-3 or TRBV12-4 and TRBJ2-7, with 14 bases fitting TRBD2. Unmatched junction bases numbered 10, after V lost 7 bases and J lost 2 bases. The CDR3 extends over 17 amino acids. The CDR3 sequence: CASKPGLAGVWTYEQYF. The CDR3 DNA follows: TGTGCCAGCAAACCGGGACTAGCGGGGGTCTGGACCTACGAGCAGTACTTC.

This clonotype was detected only a few times. The chain employs TRBV12-3 or TRBV12-4 and TRBJ2-1; either TRBD1 or TRBD2 may fit D (6 bases each). The CDR3 runs to 16 residues. Deletions cut 6 bases from V and 9 bases from J, with 24 bases between. CDR3 sequence (DNA): TGTGCCAGCAGCCAAGCCGGGGGCCCCTCGACGAGTGAGCAGTTCTTC. Its protein is CASSQAGGPSTSEQFF.

This clonotype was detected only a few times. J is TRBJ2-1 and V is TRBV29-1; TRBD1 matches 7 bases. The CDR3 totals 14 residues. The ends lost 5 bases at V and 0 bases at J; junction bases unmatched: 4. The germline gives CDR1 SQVTM, CDR2 ANQGSEA. The DNA of the CDR3 is TGCAGCGTTTCTGGGACAGCCTCCTACAATGAGCAGTTCTTC. Its protein product is CSVSGTASYNEQFF.

This clonotype showed up just a few times. This chain joins TRBV27 and TRBJ2-2; 10 bases agree with TRBD2. The CDR3 is made up of 20 amino acids. Germline V lookup: CDR1 MNHEY, CDR2 SMNVEV (reference sequence). Unmatched junction bases numbered 24, after V lost 10 bases and J lost 4 bases. CDR3 sequence reads: CATPTGGLQREGQFTGELFF. The CDR3 nucleotides read TGTGCCACTCCGACGGGGGGGTTACAGCGGGAGGGCCAATTCACCGGGGAGCTGTTTTTT.

This clonotype was observed many times. The chain combines TRBV20-1 with TRBJ1-1; D call uncertain. CDR1 and CDR2 (germline): DFQATT, SNEGSKA (reference sequence). CDR3 length equals 14 residues. V lost 3 bases to trimming and J lost 1 base, with 12 bases between them. Here the CDR3 reads CSASTWGTNTEAFF. The CDR3 nucleotides are TGCAGTGCTAGTACTTGGGGTACGAACACTGAAGCTTTCTTT.

The rearrangement links TRBV19 to TRBJ2-7, with 8 nucleotides matching TRBD1. CDR1 LNHDA and CDR2 SQIVND come from the germline V gene (reference sequence). This CDR3 is 15 amino acids long. V shed 5 bases and J 3 bases; nucleotides not matched to a gene: 9. The CDR3 DNA reads TGTGCCAGTAGTCTCACCGGGACAGGCCGCTACGAGCAGTACTTC. Translating it yields CASSLTGTGRYEQYF.

The J gene is TRBJ2-3, the V gene TRBV20-1; 10 bases map to TRBD2. Germline values: CDR1 DFQATT, CDR2 SNEGSKA (reference sequence). The CDR3 is 13 residues long. Trimming took 6 bases from V and 5 from J; bases not matched to a gene: 5. In nucleotides, the CDR3 is TGCAGTGCAAGGAGCGGGAGGGAAGATACGCAGTATTTT. Protein sequence: CSARSGREDTQYF.

This rearrangement joins TRBV28 to TRBJ2-4; the match to TRBD2 covers 7 bases. CDR1 is MDHEN and CDR2 is SYDVKM in the germline V gene. This CDR3 is built from 17 residues. V shed 3 bases, J shed 1 base, and the junction held 9 bases outside the gene matches. CDR3 coding DNA: TGTGCCAGCAGTTTTTTTCGAACAGCGGGGGCCAAAAACATTCAGTACTTC. Its protein is CASSFFRTAGAKNIQYF.

This clonotype was seen a few times. The V and J genes are TRBV20-1 and TRBJ2-3; 14 bases map to TRBD2. From germline, CDR1 is DFQATT and CDR2 SNEGSKA (reference sequence). The CDR3 spans 16 residues. Germline trimming cut 1 base from V and 6 bases from J; bases unmatched to any gene: 6. The CDR3: CSARVTSGRAPDTQYF. DNA for the CDR3: TGCAGTGCTAGAGTGACTAGCGGGAGGGCCCCGGATACGCAGTATTTT.

This clonotype was recorded a few times. The chain couples TRBV3-1 to TRBJ2-5; TRBD1 matches 7 bases. The CDR3 loop spans 15 amino acids. Trimming took 1 base from V and 2 from J; bases not matched to a gene: 4. Germline-derived CDR1 and CDR2 are LGHDT and YNNKEL (reference sequence). The CDR3 DNA follows: TGTGCCAGCAGCCAAGTCGGGACAGCACAAGAGACCCAGTACTTC. It specifies CASSQVGTAQETQYF.

This chain uses TRBV6-4 with TRBJ2-1, with 8 positions matching TRBD2. Losses at the gene ends were 0 bases for V and 6 bases for J; bases not matched to a gene: 4. This CDR3 has 15 amino acids. Germline CDR1 reads MRHNA; CDR2 reads SNTAGT. CDR3 DNA: TGTGCCAGCAGTGACTCGGCGGGAGGCGGCAATGAGCAGTTCTTC. Its protein is CASSDSAGGGNEQFF.

This clonotype was recorded only once. The CDR3 loop is CASSPMGASSDTVYEQYF. Written as DNA, the CDR3 is TGTGCCAGCAGCCCTATGGGGGCGTCGTCCGATACGGTCTACGAGCAGTACTTC. The genes are TRBV28 and TRBJ2-7; TRBD1 is a possible D gene (6 bases). CDR1 and CDR2 (germline): MDHEN, SYDVKM. V shed 6 bases and J shed 3 bases, with 27 bases lying between them. CDR3 length equals 18 residues. The full variable domain, completed using reference TRBV28 and TRBJ2-7, is DVKVTQSSRYLVKRTGEKVFLECVQDMDHENMFWYRQDPGLGLRLIYFSYDVKMKEKGDIPEGYSVSREKKERFSLILESASTNQTSMYLCASSPMGASSDTVYEQYFGPGTRLTVT.

The table lists this clonotype with a count of one. This clone may be a read error of a much larger clone one base away. The V and J genes are TRBV24-1 and TRBJ2-7; 9 bases fit TRBD1. The CDR3 has 14 residues. Trimming at V came to 7 bases and at J to 6 bases, leaving 9 bases not matched to a gene. Germline V gene lookup returns CDR1 KGHDR and CDR2 SFDVKD. This chain's CDR3 is CATRGTGPAREQYF. In nucleotides, the CDR3 is TGTGCCACCAGGGGGACAGGGCCAGCTCGCGAGCAGTACTTC.

The chain is built from TRBV3-1 and TRBJ2-5, with a possible D match to TRBD1 (5 bases). V lost 11 bases to trimming and J lost 0 bases, with 19 bases between them. The length of the CDR3 is 15 residues. CDR1 LGHDT and CDR2 YNNKEL come from the germline V gene (reference sequence). The CDR3 DNA follows: TGTGCCTCCAGCCAGGGCTATGGAGACCAAGAGACCCAGTACTTC. Amino acid sequence: CASSQGYGDQETQYF.

This clonotype was detected only a few times. The V gene is TRBV20-1, the J gene TRBJ2-3; D might be TRBD2 (5 bases). Germline CDR1 DFQATT, CDR2 SNEGSKA (reference sequence). The CDR3 has 16 residues. Trimming cost V 2 bases and J 2 bases, with 17 bases left between them. The CDR3 region is CSARSGSTGITDTQYF. The CDR3 DNA sequence: TGCAGTGCTAGATCTGGGAGCACCGGAATCACAGATACGCAGTATTTT.

The chain uses TRBV25-1 and TRBJ2-2; possible D gene TRBD1, 6 bases. Germline V CDR1 and CDR2: MGHDK, SYGVNS. The CDR3 loop spans 14 amino acids. The V gene lost 7 bases and the J gene lost 4 bases, with 13 bases spanning the gap. CDR3 in DNA: TGTGCCAGCACCCGGGACACATCCACCGGGGAGCTGTTTTTT. Encoded protein: CASTRDTSTGELFF.

The chain recombines TRBV10-1 with TRBJ2-1; D gene uncertain. V was shortened by 1 base and J by 5 bases, with 9 bases between the two germline ends. CDR3 length equals 14 residues. CDR1 and CDR2 from the germline V gene are WNHNN and SYGVQD (reference sequence). Here the CDR3 reads CASSEYDNNNEQFF. CDR3 sequence (DNA): TGCGCCAGCAGTGAGTACGACAATAACAATGAGCAGTTCTTC.

This clonotype was seen repeatedly, ten times or more. The V call is TRBV29-1, the J call TRBJ1-5; possible D gene TRBD1, 5 bases. Trimming pared 3 bases from V and 0 bases from J, leaving 9 bases between. The germline gives CDR1 SQVTM, CDR2 ANQGSEA. This CDR3 comprises 14 residues. As DNA, the CDR3 is TGCAGCGTTGATACCGGGGGTAGCAATCAGCCCCAGCATTTT. Translated, it gives CSVDTGGSNQPQHF.

The V call is TRBV7-8, the J call TRBJ2-1; 9 bases are a match to TRBD2. V shed 2 bases, J shed 0 bases, and the junction held 8 bases outside the gene matches. The CDR3 contains 18 residues. Germline V gene sequence: CDR1 SGHVS, CDR2 FQNEAQ. The CDR3 DNA is TGTGCCAGCAGCTTACGCGCGGCTAGCGGGACCTCCTACAATGAGCAGTTCTTC. Residues: CASSLRAASGTSYNEQFF.

The chain carries TRBV29-1 and TRBJ2-3; 7 nucleotides align to TRBD1. CDR1 SQVTM and CDR2 ANQGSEA come from the germline V gene. J gave up 8 bases and V 4 bases, and 12 bases lay outside the gene matches. The CDR3 contains 14 residues. CDR3 DNA sequence: TGCAGCGTTGTAGTGGGAAGGCCAGGGGGTACGCAGTATTTT. This encodes CSVVVGRPGGTQYF.

The V and J genes are TRBV28 and TRBJ2-1; 8 bases are shared with TRBD2. This CDR3 is 16 amino acids long. V lost 3 bases to trimming and J lost 2 bases; unmatched junction nucleotides: 6. The V gene's germline CDR1 is MDHEN and CDR2 SYDVKM. CDR3 coding DNA: TGTGCCAGCAGTTTGTCTAGCGGGCGAACCTACAATGAGCAGTTCTTC. Protein product: CASSLSSGRTYNEQFF.

This clonotype was observed a handful of times. The rearrangement uses TRBV28 and TRBJ2-7; no clear D. CDR3 length: 14 residues. From germline, CDR1 is MDHEN and CDR2 SYDVKM. Trimming took 4 bases from V and 2 from J, leaving 12 bases between them. The CDR3 spells CASSSPRVTYEQYF. In nucleotides, the CDR3 is TGTGCCAGCAGTTCCCCCCGGGTCACCTACGAGCAGTACTTC.

This clonotype was detected many times. The chain couples TRBV29-1 to TRBJ2-1, with 12 bases matching TRBD2. The germline V gene has CDR1 SQVTM and CDR2 ANQGSEA. With V trimmed by 6 bases and J by 8 bases, 17 bases remained unmatched. This CDR3 comprises 17 residues. The CDR3: CSVHPGRLAGAPDEQFF. The CDR3 DNA reads TGCAGCGTCCACCCCGGGAGACTAGCGGGAGCTCCTGATGAGCAGTTCTTC.

The chain uses TRBV7-6 and TRBJ2-5; 8 nucleotides agree with TRBD1. Trimming cost V 5 bases and J 5 bases; bases outside gene matches: 7. The CDR3 loop spans 14 amino acids. Germline V gene lookup returns CDR1 SGHVS and CDR2 FNYEAQ. CDR3 sequence: CASSQTGAGETQYF. In DNA, the CDR3 is TGTGCCAGCAGCCAGACAGGGGCTGGGGAGACCCAGTACTTC. Combining the CDR3 with reference TRBV7-6 and TRBJ2-5 gives the whole variable domain GAGVSQSPRYKVTKRGQDVALRCDPISGHVSLYWYRQALGQGPEFLTYFNYEAQQDKSGLPNDRFSAERPEGSISTLTIQRTEQRDSAMYRCASSQTGAGETQYFGPGTRLLVL.

This clonotype was picked up a small number of times. This chain connects TRBV6-5 to TRBJ2-2, with 8 bases lining up with TRBD1. CDR1 and CDR2 (germline): MNHEY, SVGAGI. Trimming cost V 4 bases and J 3 bases; bases outside gene matches: 10. This CDR3 spans 17 amino acids. The CDR3 nucleotides are TGTGCCAGCAGTTTCACCCCGGCAGGGGGCTACACCGGGGAGCTGTTTTTT. It translates to CASSFTPAGGYTGELFF.